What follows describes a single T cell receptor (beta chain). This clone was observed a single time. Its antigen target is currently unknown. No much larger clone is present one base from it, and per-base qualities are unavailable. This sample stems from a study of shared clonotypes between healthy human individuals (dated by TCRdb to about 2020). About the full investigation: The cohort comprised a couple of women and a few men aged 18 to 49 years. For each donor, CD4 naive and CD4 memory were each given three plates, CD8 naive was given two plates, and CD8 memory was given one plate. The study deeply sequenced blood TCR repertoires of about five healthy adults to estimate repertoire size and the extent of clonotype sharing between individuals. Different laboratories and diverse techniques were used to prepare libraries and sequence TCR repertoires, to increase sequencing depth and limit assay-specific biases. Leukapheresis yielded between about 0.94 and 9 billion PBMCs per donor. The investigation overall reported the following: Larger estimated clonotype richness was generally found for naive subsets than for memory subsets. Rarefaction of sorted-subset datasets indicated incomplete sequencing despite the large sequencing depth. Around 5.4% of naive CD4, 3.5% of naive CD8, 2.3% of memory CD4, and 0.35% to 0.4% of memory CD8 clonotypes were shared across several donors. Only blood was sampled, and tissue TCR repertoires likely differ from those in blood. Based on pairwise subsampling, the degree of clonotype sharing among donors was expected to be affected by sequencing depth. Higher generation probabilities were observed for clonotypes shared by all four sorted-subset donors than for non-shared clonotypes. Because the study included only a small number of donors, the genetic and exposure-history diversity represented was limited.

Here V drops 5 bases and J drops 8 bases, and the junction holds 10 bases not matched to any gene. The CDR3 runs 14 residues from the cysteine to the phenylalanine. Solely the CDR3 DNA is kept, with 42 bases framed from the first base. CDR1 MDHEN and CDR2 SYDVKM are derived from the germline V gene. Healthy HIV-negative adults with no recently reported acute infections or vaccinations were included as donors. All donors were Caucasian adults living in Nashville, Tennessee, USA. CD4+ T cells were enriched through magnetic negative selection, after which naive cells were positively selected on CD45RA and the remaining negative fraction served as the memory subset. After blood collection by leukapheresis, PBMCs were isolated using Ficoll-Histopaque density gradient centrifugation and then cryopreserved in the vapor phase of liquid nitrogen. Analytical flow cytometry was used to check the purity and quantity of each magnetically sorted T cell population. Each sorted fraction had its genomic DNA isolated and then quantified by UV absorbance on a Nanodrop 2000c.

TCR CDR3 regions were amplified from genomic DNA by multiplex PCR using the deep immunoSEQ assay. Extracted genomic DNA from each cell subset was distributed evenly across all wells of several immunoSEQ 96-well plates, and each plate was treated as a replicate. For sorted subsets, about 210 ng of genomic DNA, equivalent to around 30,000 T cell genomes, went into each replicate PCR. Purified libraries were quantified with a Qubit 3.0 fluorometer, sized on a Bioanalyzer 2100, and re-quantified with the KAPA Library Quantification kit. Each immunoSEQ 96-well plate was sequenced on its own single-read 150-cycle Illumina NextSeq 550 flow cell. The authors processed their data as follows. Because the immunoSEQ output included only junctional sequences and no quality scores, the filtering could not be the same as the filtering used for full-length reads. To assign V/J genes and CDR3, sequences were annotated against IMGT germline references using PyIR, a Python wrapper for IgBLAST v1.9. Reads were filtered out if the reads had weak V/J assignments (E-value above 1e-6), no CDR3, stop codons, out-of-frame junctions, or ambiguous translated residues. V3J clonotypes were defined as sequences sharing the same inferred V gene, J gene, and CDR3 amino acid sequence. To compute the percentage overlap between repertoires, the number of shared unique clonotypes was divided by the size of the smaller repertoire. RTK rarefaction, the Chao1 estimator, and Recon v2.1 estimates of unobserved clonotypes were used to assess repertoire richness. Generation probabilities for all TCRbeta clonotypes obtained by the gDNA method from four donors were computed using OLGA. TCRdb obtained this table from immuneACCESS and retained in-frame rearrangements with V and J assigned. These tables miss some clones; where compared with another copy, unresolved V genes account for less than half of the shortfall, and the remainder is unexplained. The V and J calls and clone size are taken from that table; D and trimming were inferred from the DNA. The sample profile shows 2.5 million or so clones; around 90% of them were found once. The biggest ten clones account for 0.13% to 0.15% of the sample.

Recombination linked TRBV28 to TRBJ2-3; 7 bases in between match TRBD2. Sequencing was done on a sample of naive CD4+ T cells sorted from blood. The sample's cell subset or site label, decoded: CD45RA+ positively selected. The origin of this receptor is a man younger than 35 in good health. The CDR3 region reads CASSPMLGGGTQYF. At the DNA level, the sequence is TGTGCCAGCAGTCCTATGTTGGGCGGGGGTACGCAGTATTTT. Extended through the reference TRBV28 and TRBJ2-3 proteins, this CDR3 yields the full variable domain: DVKVTQSSRYLVKRTGEKVFLECVQDMDHENMFWYRQDPGLGLRLIYFSYDVKMKEKGDIPEGYSVSREKKERFSLILESASTNQTSMYLCASSPMLGGGTQYFGPGTRLTVL.